This T cell receptor beta chain was identified during a study of shared clonotypes between healthy human individuals. This CDR3 has 15 amino acids. The germline gives CDR1 MNHEY, CDR2 SMNVEV (reference sequence). Method: immunoSEQ multiplex PCR; TCRdb's copy keeps in-frame clones and lacks some. The data contain approximately 620,000 clones, more than 95% of them singletons. The clonotype comes from a woman in her thirties in good health. The chain joins TRBV27 to TRBJ2-5; 9 bases map to TRBD1. With the DNA end fitting TRBJ2-7 better, the J assignment may be wrong. Sequencing input: naive CD4+ T cells sorted from blood. Indicated subset: CD45RA+ positively selected. The CDR3 protein is CASRFEVQGAYEQYF. Here the CDR3 DNA reads TGTGCCAGCAGATTTGAGGTACAGGGGGCGTACGAGCAGTACTTC.